This TCR beta chain derives from a study of cytomegalovirus exposure and HLA in healthy donors. General observations from the study: The study designated about 160 TCR beta chains cytomegalovirus-associated. In terms of immune exposure information, only CMV serostatus was available.

PCR was performed using 60 Vbeta and 13 Jbeta primers. The repertoire was sequenced with immunoSEQ multiplex PCR; TCRdb's copy has only in-frame clones and lacks some. The sample holds approximately 150,000 clones, 60% to 80% seen once. For this clone: The antigen is undetermined.

The CDR3 is made up of 16 amino acids. Germline V gene data show CDR1 as SGHVS and CDR2 as FQNEAQ. Trimming cost V 2 bases and J 3 bases, with 14 bases left between them. Sequenced input: PBMCs. This chain connects TRBV7-8 to TRBJ1-5; D ambiguous. This receptor was obtained from a woman aged 40 to 49 in good health and CMV-seronegative. CDR3 nucleotides: TGTGCCAGCAGCTTACTGCCAGCAACTAACAATCAGCCCCAGCATTTT. Translation gives CASSLLPATNNQPQHF. The full variable domain, completed using reference TRBV7-8 and TRBJ1-5, is GAGVSQSPRYKVAKRGQDVALRCDPISGHVSLFWYQQALGQGPEFLTYFQNEAQLDKSGLPSDRFFAERPEGSVSTLKIQRTQQEDSAVYLCASSLLPATNNQPQHFGDGTRLSIL.